This TCR beta chain was documented in a study of T cells after yellow fever vaccination. Study observations and caveats: In FACS-sorted repertoires, abundant clonotypes from the bulk population could appear as contaminants. Booster sampling recovered most clones from primary vaccination (around 97% CD4, roughly 86% CD8).

TCRdb used MiXCR to reprocess the 5' RACE reads, holding one entry per CDR3 protein. The sample has under 600,000 distinct CDR3 sequences; 13% are singletons. In germline, CDR1 is SGHNT, CDR2 YYREEE (reference sequence). The CDR3 extends over 13 amino acids. The V end was cut by 3 bases, the J end by 7 bases, with 13 bases between. This clonotype was found a few times. Antigen unknown. The sequence was collected from a man between 25 and 39 years old who received the YFV17D yellow fever vaccine. The chain joins TRBV5-4 to TRBJ1-1; tentative D call: TRBD1 (6 bases). This material consisted of PBMCs, taken on the day of the yellow fever booster vaccination. The CDR3: CASSYGTSDEAFF. Here the CDR3 DNA reads TGTGCCAGCAGCTACGGGACATCGGATGAAGCTTTCTTT.